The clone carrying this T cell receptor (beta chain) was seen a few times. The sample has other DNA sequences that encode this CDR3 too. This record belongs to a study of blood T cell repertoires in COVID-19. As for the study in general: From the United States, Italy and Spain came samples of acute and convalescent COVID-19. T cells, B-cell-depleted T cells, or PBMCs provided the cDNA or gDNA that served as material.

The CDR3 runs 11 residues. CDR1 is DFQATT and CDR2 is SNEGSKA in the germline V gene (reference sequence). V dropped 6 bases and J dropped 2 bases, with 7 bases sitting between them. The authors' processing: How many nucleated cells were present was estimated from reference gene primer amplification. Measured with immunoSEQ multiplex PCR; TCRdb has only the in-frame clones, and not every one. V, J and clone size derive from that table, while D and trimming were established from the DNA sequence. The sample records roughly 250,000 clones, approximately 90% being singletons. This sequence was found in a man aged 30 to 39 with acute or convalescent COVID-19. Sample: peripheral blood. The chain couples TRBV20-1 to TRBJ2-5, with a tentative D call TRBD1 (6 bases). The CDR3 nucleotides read TGCAGTGCCAGGGGTCAAGAGACCCAGTACTTC. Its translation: CSARGQETQYF.